These 2 T cell receptor beta chains originate from one sample sequenced in a study of blood T cell repertoires in COVID-19. The data were produced by immunoSEQ multiplex PCR, yet TCRdb's version contains in-frame clones alone and is incomplete. This table has 470,000 or so clones, approximately 83% appearing once. Sequences were obtained from peripheral blood. All receptors derive from a human donor in a cohort sampled during active COVID-19.

This chain joins TRBV29-1 and TRBJ2-3, with a tentative D call TRBD1 (6 bases). Per germline, CDR1 SQVTM and CDR2 ANQGSEA. The CDR3 is 16 residues long. With 6 bases removed from V and 6 bases from J, the gap between germline ends came to 25 bases. CDR3 nucleotides: TGCAGCGTGACCTCACCACTAGGCCAGGGGCTCGATACGCAGTATTTT. Translating gives CSVTSPLGQGLDTQYF.

This clone showed up just a few times. CDR3: CASREQGWSPLHF. The CDR3 bases are TGTGCCAGCAGAGAACAGGGTTGGTCACCCCTCCACTTT. This chain links TRBV28 with TRBJ1-6; perhaps TRBD1 as D (6 bases). The CDR3 has 13 residues. The V and J ends lost 6 bases and 10 bases respectively, with 13 bases between them. The V gene's germline CDR1 is MDHEN and CDR2 SYDVKM.